The 13 T cell receptor beta chains below were found in one sample sequenced in a study of T cells expressing NK-cell markers. Each CDR3 protein gets one entry in TCRdb, which reprocessed the 5' RACE reads and gives no DNA. The clone table shows roughly 300,000 distinct CDR3 sequences, with the ten largest holding around 3.9%. Input material: blood T cells: a sorted CD56 or NKG2C T cell subset, CD4+ or CD8+ T cells, or bulk PBMC T cells (not recorded which). These receptors were collected from a woman between 18 and 70 years old in good health.

This chain links TRBV2 with TRBJ2-2. The CDR3 contains 13 residues. Germline V lookup: CDR1 SNHLY, CDR2 FYNNEI. The CDR3 is CASSSYLTGELFF.

V and J are TRBV12-3 or TRBV12-4 and TRBJ2-6. This CDR3 spans 15 amino acids. CDR3 sequence: CASSLGNSGANVLTF.

The chain carries TRBV10-3 and TRBJ1-1; TCRdb's D call of TRBD1 is untestable without DNA. Germline CDR1 is ENHRY and CDR2 is SYGVKD. This CDR3 has 14 residues. The CDR3: CAITEDSKNTEAFF.

The chain links TRBV15 to TRBJ2-3; TCRdb names TRBD2, which stays unverified in the absence of DNA. The germline V gene has CDR1 LNHNV and CDR2 YYDKDF (reference sequence). This CDR3 is 17 amino acids long. The CDR3 sequence: CATSRAGSTGLWDTQYF.

The V call is TRBV18, the J call TRBJ2-7. The germline V gene encodes CDR1 KGHSH and CDR2 LQKENI. The CDR3 is made up of 13 amino acids. This CDR3 is CASSPEVLYEQYF.

This chain uses TRBV20-1 with TRBJ2-3; TCRdb outputs TRBD2, but without DNA this stays unchecked. The germline gives CDR1 DFQATT, CDR2 SNEGSKA (reference sequence). The CDR3 totals 15 residues. The CDR3 is CSARVGSKGGDTQYF.

V is TRBV12-3 or TRBV12-4 and J is TRBJ2-7. This CDR3 is built from 11 residues. CDR3 amino acids: CASSKIYEQYF.

The rearrangement uses TRBV4-2 and TRBJ2-1; with no DNA, the TCRdb D assignment of TRBD2 cannot be verified. The germline gives CDR1 LGHNA, CDR2 YNFKEQ. The CDR3 loop spans 16 amino acids. CDR3 sequence reads: CASSQEALAPRGEQFF.

J is TRBJ2-3 and V is TRBV5-1; TCRdb outputs TRBD1, but without DNA this stays unchecked. Per germline, CDR1 SGHRS and CDR2 YFSETQ. The CDR3 extends over 16 amino acids. The chain's CDR3 is CASSLVGDQRTDTQYF.

The CDR3 reads CSASWDRGDRKEKLFF. The chain is built from TRBV20-1 and TRBJ1-4; lacking DNA, the TRBD1 call made by TCRdb goes unchecked. The germline V gene has CDR1 DFQATT and CDR2 SNEGSKA (reference sequence). The CDR3 runs 16 residues.

V is TRBV20-1 and J is TRBJ1-5. This CDR3 has 14 residues. Per germline, CDR1 DFQATT and CDR2 SNEGSKA (reference sequence). The CDR3 here is CSANIQRGNQPQHF.

This sequence joins TRBV5-4 and TRBJ2-1. CDR3 size: 11 residues. The V gene's germline CDR1 is SGHNT and CDR2 YYREEE (reference sequence). The CDR3 sequence: CASSIYVEQFF. The complete variable domain, with remaining parts taken from reference TRBV5-4 and TRBJ2-1, reads ETGVTQSPTHLIKTRGQQVTLRCSSQSGHNTVSWYQQALGQGPQFIFQYYREEENGRGNFPPRFSGLQFPNYSSELNVNALELDDSALYLCASSIYVEQFFGPGTRLTVL.

The chain combines TRBV6-5 with TRBJ1-1; checking the TCRdb D call of TRBD1 is not possible without DNA. Per the germline V gene, CDR1 is MNHEY and CDR2 is SVGAGI. The CDR3 is made up of 14 amino acids. CDR3 sequence: CASSSSTGRARTFF.